What follows are 18 T cell receptor beta chains derived from one specimen sequenced in a study of PD-1 blockade in mismatch repair-deficient tumors. Profiling relied on immunoSEQ multiplex PCR, and the TCRdb table lists in-frame clones only, not all of them. Of about 130,000 clones in the sample, about nine tenths were seen once. Sequencing used peripheral blood, obtained 72 weeks after starting pembrolizumab. The receptors here all came from an adult with mismatch repair-deficient cancer.

The rearrangement uses TRBV6-5 and TRBJ2-2; 8 positions match TRBD1. The germline CDR1 and CDR2 sequences are MNHEY and SVGAGI. Trimming at V came to 2 bases and at J to 6 bases, leaving 5 bases not matched to a gene. This CDR3 region has 15 residues. In DNA form, the CDR3 reads TGTGCCAGCAGTTACAACAGGGGGGCCTCCGGGGAGCTGTTTTTT. As protein: CASSYNRGASGELFF.

The chain is built from TRBV28 and TRBJ1-2; 9 nucleotides agree with TRBD1. V lost 5 bases and J lost 7; bases outside the gene matches: 8. The CDR3 runs to 14 residues. The germline CDR1 and CDR2 sequences are MDHEN and SYDVKM. The CDR3 protein is CASSDWDRVGGYTF. The CDR3 coding sequence is TGTGCCAGCAGTGATTGGGACAGGGTCGGTGGCTACACCTTC.

CDR3 DNA: TGTGCCATCAGTGATATTGATAGCAATCAGCCCCAGCATTTT. Translation gives CAISDIDSNQPQHF. The chain is built from TRBV10-3 and TRBJ1-5; D remains ambiguous. The germline V and J ends were trimmed by 3 bases and 0 bases, with 6 bases remaining between them. Germline V gene data show CDR1 as ENHRY and CDR2 as SYGVKD. The CDR3 extends over 14 amino acids.

This chain connects TRBV28 to TRBJ2-1; possibly TRBD1 for D (6 bases). Germline V gene lookup returns CDR1 MDHEN and CDR2 SYDVKM. CDR3 length: 15 residues. V was pared by 5 bases and J by 0 bases, with 11 bases between. The CDR3 sequence is CASSPPDSSYNEQFF. CDR3 coding DNA: TGTGCCAGCAGTCCACCGGACAGCTCCTACAATGAGCAGTTCTTC.

The rearrangement uses TRBV6-6 and TRBJ2-2, with 12 bases aligning to TRBD2. Trimming removed 6 bases from V and 7 bases from J; junction bases left unmatched: 6. The CDR3 is made up of 15 amino acids. The V gene's germline CDR1 is MNHNY and CDR2 SVGAGI (reference sequence). CDR3: CASRRTSGIHGELFF. CDR3 DNA sequence: TGTGCCAGCAGGCGGACTAGCGGGATCCACGGGGAGCTGTTTTTT.

The chain recombines TRBV5-5 with TRBJ2-1, with 9 bases that match TRBD2. The CDR3 runs 15 residues. The V segment lost 4 bases and the J segment 6 bases; nucleotides outside the gene matches: 8. The germline V gene has CDR1 SGHKS and CDR2 YYEKEE (reference sequence). The CDR3 is CASSPWPAGGNEQFF. The CDR3 nucleotides are TGTGCCAGCAGCCCCTGGCCAGCGGGGGGCAATGAGCAGTTCTTC.

J is TRBJ2-1 and V is TRBV10-2; TRBD1 matches at 9 bases. Per the germline V gene, CDR1 is WSHSY and CDR2 is SAAADI. The CDR3 is 14 amino acids. V dropped 6 bases and J dropped 1; count of bases not matched to a gene: 1. CDR3 protein: CASRTGGSYNEQFF. Written as DNA, the CDR3 is TGCGCCAGCAGGACAGGGGGTTCCTACAATGAGCAGTTCTTC.

V is TRBV6-5 and J is TRBJ2-1; D might be TRBD2 (5 bases). Germline V gene data show CDR1 as MNHEY and CDR2 as SVGAGI. With 6 bases removed from V and 4 bases from J, the gap between germline ends came to 7 bases. This CDR3 region has 12 residues. In nucleotides, the CDR3 is TGTGCCAGCAGCCGGGGATACAATGAGCAGTTCTTC. This encodes CASSRGYNEQFF.

This chain joins TRBV6-6 and TRBJ2-6, with D hard to call. The CDR3 sequence is 14 residues long. CDR1 and CDR2 from the germline V gene are MNHNY and SVGAGI (reference sequence). Trimming stripped 6 bases from V and 0 bases from J, with 6 bases between. CDR3 coding DNA: TGTGCCAGCAGACGGAGCTCTGGGGCCAACGTCCTGACTTTC. Translation gives CASRRSSGANVLTF.

The V gene is TRBV11-2, the J gene TRBJ1-5, with no clear D. CDR3 length: 14 residues. The germline CDR1 and CDR2 sequences are SGHAT and FQNNGV. With 4 bases removed from V and 2 bases from J, the gap between germline ends came to 9 bases. CDR3 sequence: CASSSTSGNQPQHF. CDR3 bases: TGTGCCAGCAGCTCAACCTCGGGCAATCAGCCCCAGCATTTT.

V is TRBV4-3 and J is TRBJ1-1, with D perhaps matching TRBD1 (6 bases). Germline CDR1 LGHNA, CDR2 YSLEER. The V end lost 2 bases, the J end lost 3 bases, and 13 bases lay between the germline ends. The CDR3 covers 15 residues. The CDR3 region is CASSQHREGDTEAFF. For the CDR3, the DNA is TGCGCCAGCAGCCAACACAGGGAGGGGGACACTGAAGCTTTCTTT.

This clone was picked up one time. This chain links TRBV19 with TRBJ2-1; TRBD2 matches 9 bases. The germline V gene encodes CDR1 LNHDA and CDR2 SQIVND (reference sequence). V trimming: 2 bases; J trimming: 5 bases; junction bases outside the gene matches: 4. CDR3 length: 15 residues. The CDR3 loop is CASSIIAGGNNEQFF. The CDR3 nucleotides read TGTGCCAGTAGTATAATTGCGGGAGGGAACAATGAGCAGTTCTTC.

The V call is TRBV4-3, the J call TRBJ2-3, with no clear D. The CDR3 spans 14 residues. The germline V and J ends were trimmed by 4 bases and 3 bases, with 11 bases remaining between them. Germline V gene sequence: CDR1 LGHNA, CDR2 YSLEER. The CDR3 reads CASSPSSGTDTQYF. The CDR3 DNA reads TGCGCCAGCAGCCCGAGCAGTGGGACAGATACGCAGTATTTT.

The J gene is TRBJ1-1, the V gene TRBV5-6; D remains unclear. Germline lookup yields CDR1 SGHDT and CDR2 YYEEEE. CDR3 size: 14 residues. With 4 bases removed from V and 0 bases from J, the gap between germline ends came to 10 bases. The CDR3 protein is CASSPRRLNTEAFF. The CDR3 bases are TGTGCCAGCAGCCCCAGGAGACTGAACACTGAAGCTTTCTTT.

CDR3 protein: CASSPQRGASYEQYF. In DNA form, the CDR3 reads TGTGCCAGCTCACCACAGCGGGGGGCCTCCTACGAGCAGTACTTC. This chain joins TRBV18 and TRBJ2-7; 9 nucleotides line up with TRBD2. CDR1 is KGHSH, CDR2 LQKENI, per germline. J lost 0 bases, V lost 1 base, and 1 base had no gene match. The CDR3 consists of 15 residues.

This chain uses TRBV6-5 with TRBJ2-1; no clear D gene. V lost 2 bases and J 7 bases, leaving 12 bases between the germline ends. The CDR3 contains 14 residues. Germline values: CDR1 MNHEY, CDR2 SVGAGI. The CDR3: CASSYDTVGNEQFF. CDR3 coding DNA: TGTGCCAGCAGTTACGATACAGTGGGGAATGAGCAGTTCTTC.

The V gene is TRBV5-1, the J gene TRBJ2-1; 14 nucleotides line up with TRBD2. The length of the CDR3 is 19 residues. Germline CDR1 and CDR2: SGHRS and YFSETQ. Trimming removed 3 bases from V and 8 bases from J; junction bases left unmatched: 16. DNA for the CDR3: TGCGCCAGCAGCTCCAACCCGCGGAGACTAGCGGGAGGGATCCATGAGCAGTTCTTC. Residues: CASSSNPRRLAGGIHEQFF.

This chain uses TRBV29-1 with TRBJ2-5, with 8 nucleotides matching TRBD1. Germline V lookup: CDR1 SQVTM, CDR2 ANQGSEA. The CDR3 is made up of 13 amino acids. V gave up 4 bases and J gave up 5 bases; unmatched junction bases: 6. CDR3 DNA: TGCAGCGTTGCGGGCAGGGGGCCGGAGACCCAGTACTTC. Protein sequence: CSVAGRGPETQYF.